This is a list of T cell receptor beta chains from one sample in a study of T cells in Graves' hyperthyroidism and ophthalmopathy. MiXCR, applied by TCRdb to the multiplex PCR reads, yields one record per CDR3 protein. The repertoire consists of over 500,000 distinct CDR3 sequences, with more than 15% occurring once and the leading ten covering around 32%. Sequenced sample: blood. These receptors originate from a woman in her twenties or thirties with Graves' ophthalmopathy. The CDR3 runs from the conserved cysteine through the conserved F or W. D genes are given only for firm matches. Clone size is shown for a subset of rows, as once, few, many or a class of expanded clone.

D	size	V	J	DNA	CDR3
NA	NA	TRBV5-6	TRBJ1-6	TGTGCCAGCAGCTTCCAGGACAATTCACCCCTCCACTTT	CASSFQDNSPLHF
NA	many	TRBV30	TRBJ1-5	TGTGCCTGGAGGTCGGTAGGTCAGCCCCAGCATTTT	CAWRSVGQPQHF
NA	many	TRBV18	TRBJ1-6	TGTGCCAGCTCACCATGGGCAGGGGATAATTCACCCCTCCACTTT	CASSPWAGDNSPLHF
NA	many	TRBV12-3/TRBV12-4	TRBJ1-3	TGTGCCAGCAGGACCAGAAACACCATATATTTT	CASRTRNTIYF
NA	NA	TRBV7-2	TRBJ2-1	TGTGCCAGCAGCTCATTTGCAACCAAGTTCTTC	CASSSFATKFF
NA	NA	TRBV24-1	TRBJ1-5	TGTGCCACCAGTGGAGGGTATAGCAATCAGCCCCAGCATTTT	CATSGGYSNQPQHF
NA	many	TRBV20-1	TRBJ1-2	TGCAGTGCTTCGGAGGTCCGAAGCTACACCTTC	CSASEVRSYTF
NA	NA	TRBV12-3/TRBV12-4	TRBJ2-7	TGTGCCAGCAGTGACCGGCTAACAGGGATCGACGAGCAGTACTTC	CASSDRLTGIDEQYF
NA	many	TRBV7-3	TRBJ1-1	TGTGCCAGCAGCTTATCAGTGAACACTGAAGCTTTCTTT	CASSLSVNTEAFF
TRBD1	NA	TRBV20-1	TRBJ2-4	TGCAGTGCTAGGAACCTCAGGGGGCCAGGAAACATTCAGTACTTC	CSARNLRGPGNIQYF
NA	many	TRBV20-1	TRBJ1-1	TGCAGTGCTAGAGAGGGGCCCCCGAACACTGAAGCTTTCTTT	CSAREGPPNTEAFF
TRBD2	NA	TRBV4-2	TRBJ2-7	TGTGCCAGCAGCCAAGGTAGCGGGAGTCTGCCCTACGAGCAGTACTTC	CASSQGSGSLPYEQYF
TRBD1	many	TRBV7-3	TRBJ1-6	TGTGCCAGCGGGACAGTCTATAATTCACCCCTCCACTTT	CASGTVYNSPLHF
NA	many	TRBV7-2	TRBJ1-4	TGTGCCAGCAGCGAATCCAGGGCAACTAATGAAAAACTGTTTTTT	CASSESRATNEKLFF
TRBD1	many	TRBV27	TRBJ1-5	TGTGCCAGCAGTACGACAGGGCGGGATCAGCCCCAGCATTTT	CASSTTGRDQPQHF
TRBD2	few	TRBV10-2	TRBJ2-1	TGCGCCACCGGGACTAGCGGTTCCAATGAGCAGTTCTTC	CATGTSGSNEQFF
TRBD1	many	TRBV20-1	TRBJ2-7	TGCAGTGCCCTTCACCGTTTACAGGGGAAGGGGCGCGAGCAGTACTTC	CSALHRLQGKGREQYF
TRBD1	NA	TRBV15	TRBJ1-6	TGTGCCACCAGCAGAGATGGGACAGGGGGCGCCCCAAATTCACCCCTCCACTTT	CATSRDGTGGAPNSPLHF
NA	few	TRBV7-9	TRBJ2-6	TGTGCCAGCAGCTTGGGGATCGTCCTGACTTTC	CASSLGIVLTF
TRBD2	few	TRBV28	TRBJ2-1	TGTGCCAGCAGTACTATGGCGGGAGTCCTCTACAATGAGCAGTTCTTC	CASSTMAGVLYNEQFF
NA	NA	TRBV5-1	TRBJ2-1	TGCGCCAGCAGCTCCCCGACGAATTCCTACAATGAGCAGTTCTTC	CASSSPTNSYNEQFF